This T cell receptor (beta chain) was recorded in a study of T cells in localized non-small cell lung cancer (dated by TCRdb to about 2020). Background on the whole study: The study examined T cell repertoires in roughly 240 patients with early-stage NSCLC and compared tumors with uninvolved tumor-adjacent lungs. The cohort comprised around 240 treatment-naïve NSCLC patients with resected, localized lung tumors. A mean age of roughly 66 years was recorded for the NSCLC patients, of whom 120 to 150 were male and 95 to 110 were female.

At diagnosis, peripheral blood, uninvolved tumor-adjacent lung and tumor were collected and were preserved as a mix of fresh-frozen and FFPE material. For TCR repertoire profiling, blood samples were analyzed in the form of peripheral blood mononuclear cells. V is pared back by 5 bases and J by 0 bases, with 14 bases lying between the germline termini. The CDR3, from cysteine to phenylalanine, totals 16 residues. Of the read, only the CDR3 DNA is kept; its 48 bases are in frame from base 1. Looking up the germline V gene (reference sequence) yields CDR1 SEHNR and CDR2 FQNEAQ. The immunoSEQ Assay was used to sequence TCR beta CDR3 regions from DNA. Per the source publication's procedure: T cell density was computed as TCR beta template counts normalized to usable DNA estimated by amplifying housekeeping genes. Richness was estimated with the preseqR package, extrapolating to 400,000 templates for PBMC samples and 120,000 templates for tissue samples. Clonality was taken to be one minus Pielou's evenness. Tissue-enriched TCRs were identified by differential abundance testing using productive amino-acid clonotypes, minimum total count 5 and alpha 0.1. The Jaccard Index and the Morisita Overlap Index were used to measure repertoire overlap between compartments. GLIPH clustered TCR beta CDR3s with public tetramer-defined viral CDR3s; viral motifs required at least three viral sequences plus V-gene enrichment. The source is immuneACCESS, and TCRdb retained only in-frame sequences with V and J called. Part of the clones is not carried over; for the studies checked, unresolved V genes explain less than half of this, and the remainder is unexplained. V and J calls and clone size are as listed in that table; D and trimming were resolved from the DNA. This sample has about 19,000 clones in its table, and just over 90% of those were observed once. The ten largest account for roughly 4% of the sample.

Details on this clone: Its antigen is not yet known. No qualities accompany the bases; no much larger clone lies one base away.

On the study overall, not on this receptor specifically: Because the study design was exploratory, TCR variables were selected using unadjusted p-values without false-discovery rate correction. Multi-region tumor sequencing was not performed, so intratumor heterogeneity could not be excluded. Higher T cell density in blood was associated with longer overall survival, whereas higher clonality in adjacent lung was associated with shorter survival. The highest T cell clonality was observed in uninvolved tumor-adjacent lung, where clonality exceeded that of tumor, suggesting that antigenic responses were more focused in uninvolved tumor-adjacent lung. Of the top 100 tumor clones, a median of roughly 57 were detected in paired uninvolved adjacent lung; around 30 were also among that lung's top 100.

The sequence joins TRBV7-9 to TRBJ1-3; the D gene is unclear. This TCR derives from a male donor at least 60 years old with stage I squamous cell lung carcinoma. Sequenced material: peripheral blood, taken before any cancer treatment. The DNA sequence is given as TGTGCCAGCAGCCTCGGTCAGGTTAGCTCTGGAAACACCATATATTTT. Its translation reads: CASSLGQVSSGNTIYF.